In its sample, the clone carrying this TCR beta chain was seen many times. The antigen is unknown. Germline V lookup: CDR1 MDHEN, CDR2 SYDVKM. V lost 4 bases to trimming and J lost 3 bases, with 12 bases between them. This CDR3 comprises 15 residues. Expressed TCRB transcripts were sequenced because the entire RNA isolate underwent reverse transcription. The protocol was immunoSEQ multiplex PCR, while the TCRdb copy is restricted to in-frame clones and leaves out a portion. The sample includes about 370,000 clones, around 9.6% of them seen just once. The sample comes from a study of beta chain features in type 1 diabetes. Study-level points and caveats: Shorter TCRB CDR3s, moderately but significantly so, were found in Type 1 diabetes patients in all four CD4+ subsets.

The TCR originated in a man aged 25 to 40 with type 1 diabetes. What was sequenced was central memory CD4+ T cells from blood. The chain combines TRBV28 with TRBJ1-4, with D possibly TRBD1 on 6 matching bases. The CDR3 is CASSSSGAANEKLFF. The CDR3 DNA follows: TGTGCCAGCAGTTCCTCAGGGGCGGCTAATGAAAAACTGTTTTTT. Variable domain in full (rest from reference TRBV28 and TRBJ1-4): DVKVTQSSRYLVKRTGEKVFLECVQDMDHENMFWYRQDPGLGLRLIYFSYDVKMKEKGDIPEGYSVSREKKERFSLILESASTNQTSMYLCASSSSGAANEKLFFGSGTQLSVL.